What follows are 29 T cell receptor beta chains derived from one specimen sequenced in a study of shared clonotypes between healthy human individuals (TCRdb year 2020). To prepare the library, the immunoSEQ multiplex PCR assay was applied. Entries here come from immuneACCESS through TCRdb and include only in-frame sequences with V and J called. Some clones fail to appear in such tables; in the studies checked, an unresolved V gene covers under half of the shortfall, and the cause of the remainder is unknown. For this sample there are millions of clones; more than 80% appear just once. About 0.13% of the sample is held by the ten biggest clonotypes. Sequences were obtained from naive CD4+ T cells sorted from blood. The sample's cell subset or site, from its label and the paper: CD45RA+ positively selected. Receptor source: a man aged 18 to 35 in good health.

This clone was seen only once. This chain joins TRBV5-6 and TRBJ1-2, with D maybe TRBD1 (5 bases). The CDR3 is 14 amino acids. Germline V gives CDR1 SGHDT, CDR2 YYEEEE. The V end lost 4 bases, the J end lost 13 bases, and 23 bases lay between the germline ends. In nucleotides, the CDR3 is TGTGCCAGCAGCCGGACATTGGGAAGTTGGTTCGGCACCTTC. Its translation: CASSRTLGSWFGTF.

The chain employs TRBV30 and TRBJ1-5; TRBD1 might be the D (6 bases). CDR1 GTSNPN and CDR2 SVGIG come from the germline V gene (reference sequence). The V end was cut by 1 base, the J end by 3 bases, with 16 bases between. The CDR3 has 16 amino acids. This chain's CDR3 is CAWSAPRQGHNQPQHF. The CDR3 coding sequence is TGTGCCTGGAGTGCCCCCCGGCAGGGGCACAATCAGCCCCAGCATTTT.

The chain uses TRBV5-1 and TRBJ1-2; D not resolved. Trimming left V 0 bases short and J 4 bases short, with 7 bases between. This CDR3 contains 13 residues. Germline V gene lookup returns CDR1 SGHRS and CDR2 YFSETQ. The CDR3 reads CASSLDLVYGYTF. Written as DNA, the CDR3 is TGCGCCAGCAGCTTGGACTTGGTCTATGGCTACACCTTC. The complete variable domain, with remaining parts taken from reference TRBV5-1 and TRBJ1-2, reads KAGVTQTPRYLIKTRGQQVTLSCSPISGHRSVSWYQQTPGQGLQFLFEYFSETQRNKGNFPGRFSGRQFSNSRSEMNVSTLELGDSALYLCASSLDLVYGYTFGSGTRLTVV.

This clone showed up just once. The chain has TRBV28 and TRBJ2-5, with D perhaps assigned TRBD1 or TRBD2 (6 bases each). CDR1 is MDHEN and CDR2 is SYDVKM in the germline V gene. This CDR3 region has 14 residues. V lost 7 bases, J lost 2 bases, and 14 bases lay in between. The CDR3 nucleotides are TGTGCCAGCACCGAAGGGGGGTTACAAGAGACCCAGTACTTC. Residues: CASTEGGLQETQYF.

V gene TRBV7-2 combines with J gene TRBJ2-7; D not certain. The V end was cut by 1 base, the J end by 8 bases, with 12 bases between. The CDR3 consists of 13 residues. CDR1 is SGHTA and CDR2 is FQGNSA in the germline V gene. This CDR3 reads CASSLERLMKQYF. DNA of the CDR3: TGTGCCAGCAGCTTAGAGAGGTTGATGAAGCAGTACTTC.

The chain joins TRBV5-1 to TRBJ2-7; no clear D gene. Deletions cut 0 bases from V and 1 base from J, with 11 bases between. CDR1 and CDR2 from the germline V gene are SGHRS and YFSETQ. CDR3 size: 15 residues. DNA of the CDR3: TGCGCCAGCAGCTTGGATGGCAGCAGTTCCTACGAGCAGTACTTC. The encoded protein is CASSLDGSSSYEQYF.

The chain combines TRBV7-3 with TRBJ1-6, with TRBD1 identical over 11 bases. Trimming removed 5 bases from V and 8 bases from J; junction bases left unmatched: 2. CDR3 length: 14 amino acids. Germline CDR1 SGHTA, CDR2 FQGTGA. The CDR3 bases are TGTGCCAGCAGCCCGGGACAGGGGGATTCACCCCTCCACTTT. Translating it yields CASSPGQGDSPLHF.

The chain has TRBV5-1 and TRBJ2-1, with a tentative D call TRBD2 (6 bases). This CDR3 contains 13 residues. Between the trimmed V and J ends, which lost 4 bases and 10 bases, there was a span of 15 bases. In germline, CDR1 is SGHRS, CDR2 YFSETQ. CDR3 nucleotides: TGCGCCAGCAGCCTCGGAGGAGGGTGGGAGCAGTTCTTC. This encodes CASSLGGGWEQFF.

The chain uses TRBV27 and TRBJ2-7; D unresolved. The CDR3 is 14 amino acids. Trimming pared 2 bases from V and 6 bases from J, leaving 14 bases between. Germline assignment: CDR1 MNHEY and CDR2 SMNVEV (reference sequence). The CDR3: CASSLKVYGFEQYF. The CDR3 DNA reads as TGTGCCAGCAGTTTAAAGGTGTATGGGTTCGAGCAGTACTTC.

The chain recombines TRBV28 with TRBJ2-6; D is unclear. The CDR3 is made up of 16 amino acids. Trimming cost V 6 bases and J 0 bases, with 12 bases left between them. The germline V gene has CDR1 MDHEN and CDR2 SYDVKM. In DNA, the CDR3 is TGTGCCAGCAGCTCTCCCCCGGGCTCTGGGGCCAACGTCCTGACTTTC. Translation: CASSSPPGSGANVLTF.

The gene calls are TRBV5-1 and TRBJ2-7; 9 bases map to TRBD1. The germline V gene encodes CDR1 SGHRS and CDR2 YFSETQ. Trimming at V came to 4 bases and at J to 1 base, leaving 15 bases not matched to a gene. The CDR3 runs to 18 residues. CDR3 protein: CASSPAGQGSLFSYEQYF. The CDR3 coding sequence is TGCGCCAGCAGCCCGGCAGGACAGGGGAGTCTATTTTCCTACGAGCAGTACTTC.

The rearrangement joins TRBV4-2 to TRBJ2-4; tentative D call: TRBD2 (6 bases). This CDR3 region has 17 residues. Germline lookup yields CDR1 LGHNA and CDR2 YNFKEQ. Between the trimmed V and J ends, which lost 0 bases and 6 bases, there was a span of 18 bases. CDR3 DNA sequence: TGTGCCAGCAGCCAAGAGTTCCGCCAACGGGGGACAAACATTCAGTACTTC. Residues: CASSQEFRQRGTNIQYF.

The J gene is TRBJ1-5, the V gene TRBV10-2; D gene uncertain. The germline CDR1 and CDR2 sequences are WSHSY and SAAADI. The CDR3 length is 13 residues. Trimming removed 2 bases from V and 5 bases from J, with 7 bases in between. This CDR3 reads CASSEGQYQPQHF. The CDR3, as DNA: TGCGCCAGCAGTGAGGGGCAATATCAGCCCCAGCATTTT.

The V and J genes are TRBV14 and TRBJ1-1, with 7 bases matching TRBD1. Germline CDR1 and CDR2: SGHDN and FVKESK. The CDR3 has 14 residues. V shed 3 bases, J shed 6 bases, and the junction held 7 bases outside the gene matches. The CDR3 here is CASSQNRGGPEAFF. In DNA, the CDR3 is TGTGCCAGCAGCCAGAACAGGGGCGGGCCTGAAGCTTTCTTT.

The chain joins TRBV5-4 to TRBJ2-7; the match to TRBD1 covers 8 bases. CDR1 is SGHNT, CDR2 YYREEE, per germline (reference sequence). The CDR3 runs to 17 residues. The trim removed 4 bases at V and 1 base at J, leaving 13 bases unmatched. CDR3 bases: TGTGCCAGCAGCCAGGCAACGGGGACAGGTTCTTCCTACGAGCAGTACTTC. Translation gives CASSQATGTGSSYEQYF.

This clone was counted once. The V gene is TRBV2, the J gene TRBJ2-2; D is perhaps TRBD1 or TRBD2 (5 bases each). The CDR3 has 14 residues. Per the germline V gene, CDR1 is SNHLY and CDR2 is FYNNEI. V was cut by 6 bases and J by 5 bases, with 13 bases left in between. Here the CDR3 reads CASRATEGTGELFF. DNA of the CDR3: TGTGCCAGCAGGGCGACAGAGGGGACCGGGGAGCTGTTTTTT.

This clone was recorded a few times. Other DNA sequences in the same sample also yield this CDR3. This chain links TRBV5-1 with TRBJ2-7; no definite D call. Deletions cut 4 bases from V and 0 bases from J, with 5 bases between. The CDR3 totals 12 residues. CDR1 and CDR2 from the germline V gene are SGHRS and YFSETQ. The CDR3 region is CASSLSSYEQYF. In DNA form, the CDR3 reads TGCGCCAGCAGCCTTAGCTCCTACGAGCAGTACTTC.

Concerning this clone itself: This same CDR3 is encoded by further DNA sequences in the sample. The V and J genes are TRBV7-2 and TRBJ2-1, with D unclear. Trimming left V 0 bases short and J 8 bases short, with 2 bases between. Germline CDR1 reads SGHTA; CDR2 reads FQGNSA. The CDR3 runs 11 residues. Here the CDR3 reads CASSLAHEQFF. Here the CDR3 DNA reads TGTGCCAGCAGCTTAGCGCATGAGCAGTTCTTC.

The genes are TRBV28 and TRBJ2-7, with 7 bases identical to TRBD1. The V gene end was trimmed by 5 bases and the J gene end by 5 bases; junction bases not matched to a gene: 9. The CDR3 runs to 14 residues. From germline, CDR1 is MDHEN and CDR2 SYDVKM. Here the CDR3 DNA reads TGTGCCAGCAGTCTACTGACAGGGTTTCACGAGCAGTACTTC. Its protein product is CASSLLTGFHEQYF. The full variable domain, in which reference TRBV28 and TRBJ2-7 provide the parts outside the CDR3, is DVKVTQSSRYLVKRTGEKVFLECVQDMDHENMFWYRQDPGLGLRLIYFSYDVKMKEKGDIPEGYSVSREKKERFSLILESASTNQTSMYLCASSLLTGFHEQYFGPGTRLTVT.

The V gene is TRBV5-1, the J gene TRBJ1-4; TRBD1 matches at 7 bases. V lost 4 bases, J lost 5 bases, and 5 bases stayed unmatched. Germline-derived CDR1 and CDR2 are SGHRS and YFSETQ. The CDR3 spans 14 residues. CDR3 loop: CASSNGQENEKLFF. The DNA for the CDR3 is TGCGCCAGCAGCAACGGACAGGAAAATGAAAAACTGTTTTTT.

CDR3 in DNA: TGTGCCAGTAGTAGTCCCCGGGACAGTGGGCGGGAGACCCAGTACTTC. It yields the protein CASSSPRDSGRETQYF. The V and J genes are TRBV19 and TRBJ2-5, with 7 bases that match TRBD1. Germline CDR1 is LNHDA and CDR2 is SQIVND (reference sequence). This CDR3 spans 16 amino acids. The V segment lost 4 bases and the J segment 5 bases; nucleotides outside the gene matches: 13.

The rearrangement links TRBV19 to TRBJ2-7; TRBD1 might be the D (6 bases). Trimming shortened V by 9 bases and J by 0 bases, and 15 bases separated the two germline ends. There are 14 residues in the CDR3. CDR1 LNHDA and CDR2 SQIVND come from the germline V gene (reference sequence). CDR3 bases: TGTGCCAGACTATTAAGGGACAACTCCTACGAGCAGTACTTC. Encoded protein: CARLLRDNSYEQYF.

This chain links TRBV19 with TRBJ2-2; 7 bases fit TRBD2. The length of the CDR3 is 16 residues. With V trimmed by 11 bases and J by 1 base, 13 bases remained unmatched. The germline gives CDR1 LNHDA, CDR2 SQIVND (reference sequence). The CDR3 DNA reads as TGTGCCTCCTGGGGGGGAGGTTCACTGAACACCGGGGAGCTGTTTTTT. Translating it yields CASWGGGSLNTGELFF.

The rearrangement links TRBV5-1 to TRBJ2-1; 11 bases are a match to TRBD2. CDR3 length: 20 residues. The trim removed 2 bases at V and 2 bases at J, leaving 15 bases unmatched. Germline CDR1 and CDR2: SGHRS and YFSETQ. CDR3 region: CASSLEGAGSGRATYNEQFF. The CDR3 region has the DNA TGCGCCAGCAGCTTAGAGGGGGCAGGTAGCGGGAGGGCCACCTACAATGAGCAGTTCTTC.

The CDR3 here is CASSFTTGSYGYTF. CDR3 DNA: TGTGCCAGCAGCTTCACGACAGGGAGCTATGGCTACACCTTC. This chain uses TRBV7-8 with TRBJ1-2; 7 bases are a match to TRBD1. Germline lookup yields CDR1 SGHVS and CDR2 FQNEAQ. Trimming at V came to 3 bases and at J to 4 bases, leaving 5 bases not matched to a gene. The CDR3 is 14 amino acids.

The chain is built from TRBV5-8 and TRBJ1-2; D is ambiguous. The CDR3 loop spans 15 amino acids. Germline V gene sequence: CDR1 SGHTS, CDR2 YDEGEE. V shed 0 bases and J shed 2 bases, with 11 bases lying between them. Here the CDR3 DNA reads TGTGCCAGCAGCTTGGGGGCAGACGTGAACTATGGCTACACCTTC. Amino acids: CASSLGADVNYGYTF.

The chain employs TRBV2 and TRBJ2-7; D is unresolved. Germline V gives CDR1 SNHLY, CDR2 FYNNEI. The CDR3 is 14 amino acids. V was shortened by 2 bases and J by 5 bases, with 13 bases between the two germline ends. The CDR3 here is CASSESNISHEQYF. In DNA, the CDR3 is TGTGCCAGCAGTGAATCGAACATCAGCCACGAGCAGTACTTC.

This clone was counted a single time. The genes are TRBV5-1 and TRBJ2-7; perhaps TRBD2 as D (6 bases). The V gene lost 4 bases and the J gene lost 3 bases, with 14 bases spanning the gap. Germline lookup yields CDR1 SGHRS and CDR2 YFSETQ. The CDR3 has 14 residues. CDR3 amino acids: CASSTGLNLYEQYF. Written as DNA, the CDR3 is TGCGCCAGCAGCACGGGACTGAATCTCTACGAGCAGTACTTC. The full variable domain, completed using reference TRBV5-1 and TRBJ2-7, is KAGVTQTPRYLIKTRGQQVTLSCSPISGHRSVSWYQQTPGQGLQFLFEYFSETQRNKGNFPGRFSGRQFSNSRSEMNVSTLELGDSALYLCASSTGLNLYEQYFGPGTRLTVT.

This chain uses TRBV6-1 with TRBJ1-4, with D maybe TRBD1 (5 bases). This CDR3 contains 14 residues. Germline V lookup: CDR1 MNHNS, CDR2 SASEGT. The V gene lost 5 bases and the J gene lost 3 bases, with 10 bases spanning the gap. Here the CDR3 DNA reads TGTGCCAGCAGTAGGACAAGGGCTAATGAAAAACTGTTTTTT. It yields the protein CASSRTRANEKLFF.